This T cell receptor beta chain derives from a study of T cell responses to AZD1222 COVID-19 vaccine. Comment on this clone: Antigen: not known.

Whole-study results and caveats: Mapped onto spike, vaccine-associated CD4 TCRs spanned it and were dominant at 160-218 and 743-854.

Sequencing used immunoSEQ multiplex PCR; TCRdb keeps in-frame clones, though not all of them. The table includes 130,000 or so clones, roughly 85% detected once. This sequence originates from an adult who received the MenACWY meningococcal vaccine as a control. Sample: peripheral blood, taken 28 days after the second dose of the MenACWY control vaccine.

The DNA for the CDR3 is TGTGCCAGTAGTATAGAGGGGACAATAAGAAAACTGTTTTTT. As protein: CASSIEGTIRKLFF. The chain joins TRBV19 to TRBJ1-4, with a weak D call TRBD1 (6 bases). V was pared by 0 bases and J by 10 bases, with 12 bases between. The CDR3 runs 14 residues. Germline V CDR1 and CDR2: LNHDA, SQIVND (reference sequence).